Sequencing of this T cell receptor (beta chain) was carried out in a study of T cells in Graves' hyperthyroidism and ophthalmopathy. This clonotype was picked up many times. Trimming pared 1 base from V and 4 bases from J, leaving 14 bases between. Germline CDR1 is SGHNT and CDR2 is YENEEA. This CDR3 region has 16 residues. Amplification of TCR beta CDR3 regions was performed using RNA transcripts as template. With the HTBI primer set, the TCR CDR3 went through a first round of RT-PCR. TCRdb re-called the multiplex PCR reads with MiXCR, one entry per CDR3 protein. The sample consists of about 400,000 distinct CDR3 sequences, roughly an eighth of them appearing once.

The V call is TRBV11-3, the J call TRBJ2-1; D not certain. This receptor was taken from a man aged 50 to 60 with Graves' ophthalmopathy. Sequenced material: blood. This CDR3 reads CASSLAVGFLYNEQFF. In DNA form, the CDR3 reads TGTGCCAGCAGCTTAGCCGTTGGCTTTCTATACAATGAGCAGTTCTTC.